The sequence of this T cell receptor beta chain was determined in a study of blood T cell repertoires in COVID-19. Whole-study context: Acute and convalescent COVID-19 samples came from the United States, Italy and Spain. Sample material is recorded as cDNA or gDNA derived from T cells, B-cell-depleted T cells, or PBMCs.

Generated by immunoSEQ multiplex PCR, the TCRdb table keeps only in-frame clones and is missing some. The profile shows 45,000 to 65,000 clones, 75% to 80% of them singletons. V lost 6 bases to trimming and J lost 13 bases; unmatched junction nucleotides: 5. Germline lookup yields CDR1 LGHDT and CDR2 YNNKEL (reference sequence). This CDR3 has 10 amino acids. Only a few counts were recorded for this clone. The clonotype comes from a human donor in a cohort sampled during active COVID-19. The sequenced sample was peripheral blood. J is TRBJ2-5 and V is TRBV3-1 (or the pseudogene TRBV3-2), with 7 bases aligning to TRBD1. The CDR3 nucleotides are TGTGCCAGCAGTGACAGGGCCTGGTACTTC. This sequence encodes CASSDRAWYF.